This TCR beta chain was obtained from a study of T cells after yellow fever vaccination. Study-wide points: Across the CD4 and CD8 compartments, a small share of clonotypes was present in both.

The CDR3 runs 16 residues. Trimming took 6 bases from V and 2 from J, leaving 19 bases between them. MiXCR, run by TCRdb on the 5' RACE reads, gives a single entry per CDR3 protein. The table includes 340,000 or so distinct CDR3 sequences, approximately 12% detected once. As regards this clonotype: Its specificity is not known.

The TCR comes from a man aged 18 to 29 who received the YFV17D yellow fever vaccine. Source: CD4+ T cells sorted from PBMCs, taken 15 days after the yellow fever booster vaccination. This chain uses TRBV12-3 or TRBV12-4 with TRBJ2-5; weak D call: TRBD2 (6 bases). The CDR3 here is CASSQARREQQETQYF. The CDR3 DNA follows: TGTGCCAGCAGCCAGGCGAGGAGGGAGCAGCAAGAGACCCAGTACTTC.